A selection of T cell receptor beta chains follows, all from one sample in a study of shared clonotypes between healthy human individuals. Sequencing used immunoSEQ multiplex PCR; TCRdb keeps in-frame clones, though not all of them. The sample includes about 2 million clones, approximately 94% of them seen just once. Material: naive CD8+ T cells sorted from blood. These receptors were obtained from a young man in good health. CDR3s include the opening cysteine and the closing phenylalanine or tryptophan. The D gene is left open where the match is weak. Part of the rows lack a size; the others show once, few, many or a class for expanded clones.

clone_size,d_call,v_call,j_call,cdr3_nt,cdr3_aa
-,-,TRBV10-3,TRBJ2-1,TGTGCCATCAGTTTACAACAGGTGAGCTCCTACAATGAGCAGTTCTTC,CAISLQQVSSYNEQFF
few,-,TRBV6-5,TRBJ2-7,TGTGCCAGCAGTACTACACGCTACGAGCAGTACTTC,CASSTTRYEQYF
-,-,TRBV30,TRBJ1-1,TGTGCCTGGAGTGTAGGCGGGGGGACTGGCACTGAAGCTTTCTTT,CAWSVGGGTGTEAFF
-,TRBD1,TRBV6-5,TRBJ1-1,TGTGCCAGCAGAACGACTCAGGGGGCGCAGGCTTTCTTT,CASRTTQGAQAFF
-,-,TRBV7-8,TRBJ1-5,TGTGCCAGCAGCTCGGATGGGCAGCCCCAGCATTTT,CASSSDGQPQHF
-,-,TRBV6-1,TRBJ1-2,TGTGCCAGCAGTACCCGCCAGGGATCGAGCTATGGCTACACCTTC,CASSTRQGSSYGYTF
-,-,TRBV11-2,TRBJ1-6,TGTGCCAGCAGCTTAGGGATAACTAATTCACCCCTCCACTTT,CASSLGITNSPLHF
-,-,TRBV7-9,TRBJ2-1,TGTGCCAGCAGCCTCCGGCAGGGCAGGTACAATGAGCAGTTCTTC,CASSLRQGRYNEQFF
-,-,TRBV5-1,TRBJ2-3,TGCGCCAGCAGCTTGGGTGGATCTAGCACAGATACGCAGTATTTT,CASSLGGSSTDTQYF
-,-,TRBV27,TRBJ1-5,TGTGCCAGCAGTTTGGACGGGACTCAGCCCCAGCATTTT,CASSLDGTQPQHF
-,-,TRBV7-8,TRBJ2-7,TGTGCCAGCAGCTTCGCGGACAGCGCCTTCTACGAGCAGTACTTC,CASSFADSAFYEQYF
once,TRBD2,TRBV5-1,TRBJ2-1,TGCGCCAGCAGCTTTAAGACTAGCGGCTTCCCCAATGAGCAGTTCTTC,CASSFKTSGFPNEQFF
-,TRBD2,TRBV5-4,TRBJ2-7,TGTGCCAGCAGCTTGGAGCGGGAGGGATACGAGCAGTACTTC,CASSLEREGYEQYF
-,-,TRBV5-1,TRBJ2-7,TGCGCCAGCAGCCCCCACGGGACAAGCTCCTACGAGCAGTACTTC,CASSPHGTSSYEQYF
-,-,TRBV6-1,TRBJ1-5,TGTGCCAGCAGTGAATGGGAGGGGCCGGTAAGACAGCCCCAGCATTTT,CASSEWEGPVRQPQHF
-,-,TRBV7-9,TRBJ2-7,TGTGCCAGCAGCTTATCTGATTCCTACGAGCAGTACTTC,CASSLSDSYEQYF
-,TRBD2,TRBV4-3,TRBJ2-7,TGCGCCAGCAGCCAGTCTAGGACTAGCGGTAGCTCCTACGAGCAGTACTTC,CASSQSRTSGSSYEQYF
-,-,TRBV5-6,TRBJ2-7,TGTGCCAGCAGCTTGGGTGCGGCTACCTACGAGCAGTACTTC,CASSLGAATYEQYF